Presented here are 25 T cell receptor beta chains from one specimen sequenced in a study of control samples from healthy donors and cancer patients. Generated by immunoSEQ multiplex PCR, the TCRdb table keeps only in-frame clones and is missing some. This repertoire shows about 180,000 clones, about 92% found once; its top ten account for approximately 1.4%. The sample taken for sequencing was blood. The receptor source for this set is a man aged 25 to 40 in good health.

This clone has a handful of counts. The rearrangement links TRBV7-2 to TRBJ1-5; 9 positions match TRBD1. The CDR3 totals 15 residues. Germline V gene sequence: CDR1 SGHTA, CDR2 FQGNSA. V lost 3 bases, J lost 2 bases, and 2 bases stayed unmatched. The CDR3 DNA follows: TGTGCCAGCAGCTTTACAGGGGGCGGCAATCAGCCCCAGCATTTT. It encodes CASSFTGGGNQPQHF. Together with reference TRBV7-2 and TRBJ1-5, the CDR3 gives the full variable domain: GAGVSQSPSNKVTEKGKDVELRCDPISGHTALYWYRQSLGQGLEFLIYFQGNSAPDKSGLPSDRFSAERTGGSVSTLTIQRTQQEDSAVYLCASSFTGGGNQPQHFGDGTRLSIL.

J is TRBJ1-1 and V is TRBV19, with TRBD1 identical over 7 bases. V dropped 2 bases and J dropped 0; count of bases not matched to a gene: 6. Germline CDR1 LNHDA, CDR2 SQIVND (reference sequence). This CDR3 spans 16 amino acids. The CDR3 DNA reads TGTGCCAGTAGTATATCGGGACAGACCATGAACACTGAAGCTTTCTTT. Protein product: CASSISGQTMNTEAFF.

The chain joins TRBV19 to TRBJ1-6; 7 bases are a match to TRBD1. V dropped 7 bases and J dropped 6; count of bases not matched to a gene: 9. The germline V gene encodes CDR1 LNHDA and CDR2 SQIVND (reference sequence). This CDR3 has 15 residues. For the CDR3, the DNA is TGTGCCAGTAAAAGTAGAGACAGGGTTAATTCACCCCTCCACTTT. Amino acid sequence: CASKSRDRVNSPLHF.

The chain joins TRBV28 to TRBJ1-2; tentatively, D is TRBD1 (6 bases). Per germline, CDR1 MDHEN and CDR2 SYDVKM. The CDR3 consists of 15 residues. V gave up 10 bases and J gave up 6 bases, with 24 bases separating them. CDR3 protein: CATVITGPSRNGYTF. CDR3 nucleotides: TGTGCCACCGTGATCACAGGGCCCAGTCGCAATGGCTACACCTTC.

In its sample, this clone was seen a few times. This chain links TRBV27 with TRBJ1-1; 9 bases are a match to TRBD1. This CDR3 spans 15 amino acids. J lost 6 bases, V lost 5 bases, and 10 bases had no gene match. Germline V gene data show CDR1 as MNHEY and CDR2 as SMNVEV (reference sequence). CDR3 nucleotide sequence: TGTGCCAGCAGTCCGACAGGGGGAGTTTTGGCTGAAGCTTTCTTT. It specifies CASSPTGGVLAEAFF.

V usage is TRBV11-3 and J usage is TRBJ2-4; D remains ambiguous. This CDR3 is 16 amino acids long. With 5 bases removed from V and 1 base from J, the gap between germline ends came to 15 bases. The germline gives CDR1 SGHNT, CDR2 YENEEA. The CDR3 region is CASSMDGRDAKNIQYF. The CDR3 region has the DNA TGTGCCAGCAGCATGGACGGACGAGACGCCAAAAACATTCAGTACTTC.

V gene TRBV19 combines with J gene TRBJ2-1, with 10 bases lining up with TRBD2. The CDR3 has 15 amino acids. The trim removed 4 bases at V and 2 bases at J, leaving 2 bases unmatched. The germline V gene has CDR1 LNHDA and CDR2 SQIVND (reference sequence). CDR3 residues: CASSTGLAAYNEQFF. CDR3 bases: TGTGCCAGTAGTACCGGACTAGCGGCCTACAATGAGCAGTTCTTC.

The count of this clone is one. The CDR3 DNA reads TGTGCCAGCAGTTCCCGACAGGGGGGGAACAATCAGCCCCAGCATTTT. This translates into CASSSRQGGNNQPQHF. V is TRBV28 and J is TRBJ1-5, with 9 bases aligning to TRBD1. Per the germline V gene, CDR1 is MDHEN and CDR2 is SYDVKM. V dropped 4 bases and J dropped 3; count of bases not matched to a gene: 7. The CDR3 totals 16 residues.

The rearrangement links TRBV30 to TRBJ2-7, with D possibly being TRBD2 (7 bases). The CDR3 runs 14 residues. From germline, CDR1 is GTSNPN and CDR2 SVGIG (reference sequence). Deletions cut 0 bases from V and 5 bases from J, with 14 bases between. The CDR3 region has the DNA TGTGCCTGGAGTGTAGTAGGGGGGGGGCACGAGCAGTACTTC. Its protein product is CAWSVVGGGHEQYF.

V usage is TRBV27 and J usage is TRBJ2-1, with D unresolved. V lost 2 bases and J 2 bases, leaving 10 bases between the germline ends. The germline V gene has CDR1 MNHEY and CDR2 SMNVEV (reference sequence). The CDR3 sequence is 15 residues long. This CDR3 reads CASSLMGKTYNEQFF. The CDR3 region has the DNA TGTGCCAGCAGTTTAATGGGGAAAACCTACAATGAGCAGTTCTTC.

CDR3 nucleotides: TGTGCCAGTACCATTGGTCGTTCACCCCTCCACTTT. Translating it yields CASTIGRSPLHF. This chain joins TRBV19 and TRBJ1-6; no clear D. The CDR3 runs to 12 residues. V was pared by 7 bases and J by 9 bases, with 10 bases between. Germline loops: CDR1 LNHDA, CDR2 SQIVND (reference sequence).

The chain has TRBV11-3 and TRBJ2-3, with D uncertain. Germline-derived CDR1 and CDR2 are SGHNT and YENEEA. The CDR3 is 14 amino acids. V lost 0 bases and J lost 4, with 8 bases in between. CDR3 DNA sequence: TGTGCCAGCAGCTTAGATCTCGGGTCAGATACGCAGTATTTT. This gives the protein CASSLDLGSDTQYF.

The rearrangement joins TRBV4-3 to TRBJ1-6, with 7 bases fitting TRBD1. This CDR3 is built from 16 residues. Germline CDR1 and CDR2: LGHNA and YSLEER. Trimming took 4 bases from V and 1 from J; bases not matched to a gene: 4. Here the CDR3 DNA reads TGCGCCAGCAGCCGAGACAGGGAGTCCTATAATTCACCCCTCCACTTT. This translates into CASSRDRESYNSPLHF.

The chain links TRBV14 to TRBJ1-1; perhaps TRBD1 as D (5 bases). Trimming pared 3 bases from V and 4 bases from J, leaving 9 bases between. The CDR3 is 13 residues long. In germline, CDR1 is SGHDN, CDR2 FVKESK. CDR3: CASSHRAATEAFF. The CDR3 DNA follows: TGTGCCAGCAGCCACAGGGCGGCCACTGAAGCTTTCTTT.

J is TRBJ2-1 and V is TRBV9, with TRBD2 identical over 13 bases. The CDR3 is made up of 16 amino acids. CDR1 SGDLS and CDR2 YYNGEE come from the germline V gene. Trimming cost V 0 bases and J 7 bases; bases outside gene matches: 4. This CDR3 reads CASSVAGLAGVNEQFF. CDR3 in DNA: TGTGCCAGCAGCGTAGCCGGACTAGCGGGAGTTAATGAGCAGTTCTTC.

V usage is TRBV23-1 and J usage is TRBJ1-2, with 11 bases lining up with TRBD1. TRBV23-1 belongs to the ORF category, with a function that is uncertain. The CDR3 spans 15 residues. The J segment lost 7 bases and the V segment lost 4 bases, leaving 8 bases of the junction unmatched. CDR3 protein: CASSLPDRGQGGYTF. The CDR3 DNA reads TGCGCCAGCAGTCTCCCGGACAGGGGGCAGGGTGGCTACACCTTC.

The chain links TRBV11-2 to TRBJ2-7; no reliable D call. V was trimmed by 1 base and J by 4 bases, leaving 5 bases between them. The CDR3 spans 12 residues. Germline values: CDR1 SGHAT, CDR2 FQNNGV. For the CDR3, the DNA is TGTGCCAGCAGCTTAGCTCAATACGAGCAGTACTTC. This codes for CASSLAQYEQYF.

This chain uses TRBV6-1 with TRBJ1-2; D uncertain. Germline CDR1 reads MNHNS; CDR2 reads SASEGT. The CDR3 loop spans 15 amino acids. Between the trimmed V and J ends, which lost 1 base and 4 bases, there was a span of 13 bases. The CDR3 reads CASSEVGYSLYGYTF. For the CDR3, the DNA is TGTGCCAGCAGTGAAGTAGGGTACAGCCTCTATGGCTACACCTTC.

The chain uses TRBV6-5 and TRBJ1-5, with D maybe TRBD1 (5 bases). Germline CDR1 and CDR2: MNHEY and SVGAGI. The length of the CDR3 is 14 residues. The ends were cut back, 4 bases at V and 1 base at J, with 8 bases in the middle. CDR3 region: CASSSGQSNQPQHF. CDR3 DNA sequence: TGTGCCAGCAGTTCAGGACAAAGCAATCAGCCCCAGCATTTT.

V and J are TRBV9 and TRBJ2-5; 9 bases are a match to TRBD1. V lost 0 bases, J lost 5 bases, and 2 bases stayed unmatched. The CDR3 totals 14 residues. Germline CDR1 and CDR2: SGDLS and YYNGEE. The CDR3 reads CASSVVGTGETQYF. The CDR3 coding sequence is TGTGCCAGCAGCGTAGTAGGGACAGGGGAGACCCAGTACTTC. Full variable domain (remainder filled in from reference TRBV9 and TRBJ2-5): DSGVTQTPKHLITATGQRVTLRCSPRSGDLSVYWYQQSLDQGLQFLIQYYNGEERAKGNILERFSAQQFPDLHSELNLSSLELGDSALYFCASSVVGTGETQYFGPGTRLLVL.

The gene calls are TRBV7-9 and TRBJ1-4; possibly TRBD1 for D (5 bases). The V gene's germline CDR1 is SEHNR and CDR2 FQNEAQ (reference sequence). V was shortened by 5 bases and J by 5 bases, with 12 bases between the two germline ends. This CDR3 contains 14 residues. The CDR3, as DNA: TGTGCCAGCAGCGTCGGGACTTCGAATGAAAAACTGTTTTTT. Encoded protein: CASSVGTSNEKLFF.

This rearrangement joins TRBV5-1 to TRBJ2-7; D possibly corresponds to TRBD2 (6 bases). The CDR3 covers 16 residues. Trimming shortened V by 5 bases and J by 0 bases, and 18 bases separated the two germline ends. Per germline, CDR1 SGHRS and CDR2 YFSETQ. The CDR3 DNA reads as TGCGCCAGCAGTCTTCCGCTGGACGGGGGCTCCTACGAGCAGTACTTC. Its protein product is CASSLPLDGGSYEQYF. The variable domain in full, completed from reference TRBV5-1 and TRBJ2-7, reads KAGVTQTPRYLIKTRGQQVTLSCSPISGHRSVSWYQQTPGQGLQFLFEYFSETQRNKGNFPGRFSGRQFSNSRSEMNVSTLELGDSALYLCASSLPLDGGSYEQYFGPGTRLTVT.

This clone has just a few counts. The chain combines TRBV28 with TRBJ1-4; the D gene is possibly TRBD1 (5 bases). Germline loops: CDR1 MDHEN, CDR2 SYDVKM. The V and J ends lost 5 bases and 4 bases respectively, with 14 bases between them. The CDR3 runs 15 residues. This CDR3 is CASSEDSSYNEKLFF. Here the CDR3 DNA reads TGTGCCAGCAGTGAAGACAGTTCCTATAATGAAAAACTGTTTTTT.

The gene calls are TRBV19 and TRBJ1-6; D call uncertain. The CDR3 sequence is 15 residues long. Deletions cut 7 bases from V and 1 base from J, with 11 bases between. CDR1 and CDR2 (germline): LNHDA, SQIVND (reference sequence). The CDR3 loop is CASNKGKSYNSPLHF. In DNA form, the CDR3 reads TGTGCCAGTAATAAGGGCAAATCCTATAATTCACCCCTCCACTTT.

The rearrangement joins TRBV29-1 to TRBJ2-1, with 9 nucleotides matching TRBD1. V lost 4 bases and J lost 7; bases outside the gene matches: 5. The CDR3 runs to 13 residues. The germline V gene encodes CDR1 SQVTM and CDR2 ANQGSEA. This chain's CDR3 is CSVAGQGINEQFF. In nucleotides, the CDR3 is TGCAGCGTTGCGGGACAGGGCATAAATGAGCAGTTCTTC.